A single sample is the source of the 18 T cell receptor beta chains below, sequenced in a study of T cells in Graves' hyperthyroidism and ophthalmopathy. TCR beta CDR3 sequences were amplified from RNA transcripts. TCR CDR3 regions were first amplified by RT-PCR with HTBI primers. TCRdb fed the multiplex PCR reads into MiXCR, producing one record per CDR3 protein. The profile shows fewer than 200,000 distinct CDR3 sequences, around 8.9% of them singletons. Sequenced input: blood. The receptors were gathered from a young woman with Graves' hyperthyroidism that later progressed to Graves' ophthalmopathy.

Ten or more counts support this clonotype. The CDR3 coding sequence is TGCAGTGCTAGTGCCACGGTCACCCTCCACTTT. Its translation: CSASATVTLHF. The gene calls are TRBV20-1 and TRBJ1-6; D is unresolved. The V gene lost 3 bases and the J gene lost 14 bases, with 11 bases spanning the gap. CDR3 size: 11 residues. Germline CDR1 is DFQATT and CDR2 is SNEGSKA (reference sequence).

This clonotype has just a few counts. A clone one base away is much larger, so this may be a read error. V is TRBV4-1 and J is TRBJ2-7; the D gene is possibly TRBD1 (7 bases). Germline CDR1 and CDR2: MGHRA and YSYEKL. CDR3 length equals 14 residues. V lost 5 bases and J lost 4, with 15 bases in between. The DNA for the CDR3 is TGCGCCAGCAGCGTGGGCAGGGGGGTTTACGAGCAGTACTTC. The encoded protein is CASSVGRGVYEQYF.

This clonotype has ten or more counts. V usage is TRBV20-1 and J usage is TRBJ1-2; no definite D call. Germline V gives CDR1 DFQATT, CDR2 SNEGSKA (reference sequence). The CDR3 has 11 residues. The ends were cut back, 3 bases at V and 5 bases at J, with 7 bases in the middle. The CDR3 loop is CSASLDYGYTF. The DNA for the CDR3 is TGCAGTGCTAGTTTGGATTATGGCTACACCTTC.

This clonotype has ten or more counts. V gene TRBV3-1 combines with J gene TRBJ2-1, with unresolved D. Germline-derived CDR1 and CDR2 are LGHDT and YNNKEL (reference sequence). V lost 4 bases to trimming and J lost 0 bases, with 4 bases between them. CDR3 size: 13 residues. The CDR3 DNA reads TGTGCCAGCAGCCCCCTCTCCTACAATGAGCAGTTCTTC. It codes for CASSPLSYNEQFF.

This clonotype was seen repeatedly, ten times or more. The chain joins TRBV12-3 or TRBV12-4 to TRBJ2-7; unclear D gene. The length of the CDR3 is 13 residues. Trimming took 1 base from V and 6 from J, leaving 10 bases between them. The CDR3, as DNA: TGTGCCAGCAGTTTAGGAGTTGGTGGCGAGCAGTACTTC. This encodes CASSLGVGGEQYF.

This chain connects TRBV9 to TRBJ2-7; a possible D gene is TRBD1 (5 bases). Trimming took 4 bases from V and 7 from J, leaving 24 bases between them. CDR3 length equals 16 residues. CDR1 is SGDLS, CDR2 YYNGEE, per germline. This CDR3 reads CASSHPKAGLVREQYF. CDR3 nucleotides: TGTGCCAGCAGCCACCCGAAGGCAGGGTTGGTCCGGGAGCAGTACTTC.

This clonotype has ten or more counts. The CDR3 region has the DNA TGTGCCAGCAGCCGAGGACTAACGCCGAACACCGGGGAGCTGTTTTTT. It specifies CASSRGLTPNTGELFF. The chain carries TRBV6-1 and TRBJ2-2; D is perhaps TRBD2 (6 bases). CDR3 length: 16 residues. The V gene's germline CDR1 is MNHNS and CDR2 SASEGT. V gave up 6 bases and J gave up 0 bases, with 14 bases separating them.

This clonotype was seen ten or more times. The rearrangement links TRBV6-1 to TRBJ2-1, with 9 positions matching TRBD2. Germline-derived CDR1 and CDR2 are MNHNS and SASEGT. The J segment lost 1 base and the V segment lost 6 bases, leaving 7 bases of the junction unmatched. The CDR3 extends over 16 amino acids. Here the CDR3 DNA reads TGTGCCAGCAGAGAAATAGCGGGAGTTTCCTACAATGAGCAGTTCTTC. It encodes CASREIAGVSYNEQFF.

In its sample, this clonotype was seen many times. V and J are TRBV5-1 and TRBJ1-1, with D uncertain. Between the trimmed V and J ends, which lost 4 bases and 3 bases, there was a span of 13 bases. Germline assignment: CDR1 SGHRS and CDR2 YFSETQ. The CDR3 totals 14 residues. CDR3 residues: CASSKGKADTEAFF. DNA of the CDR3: TGCGCCAGCAGCAAAGGAAAAGCGGACACTGAAGCTTTCTTT.

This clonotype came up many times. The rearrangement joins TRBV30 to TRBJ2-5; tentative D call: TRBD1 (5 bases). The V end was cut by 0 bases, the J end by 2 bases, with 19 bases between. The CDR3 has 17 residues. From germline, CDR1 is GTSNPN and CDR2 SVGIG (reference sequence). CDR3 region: CAWSVSRTPTVQETQYF. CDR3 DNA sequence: TGTGCCTGGAGTGTATCGAGAACCCCGACAGTTCAAGAGACCCAGTACTTC.

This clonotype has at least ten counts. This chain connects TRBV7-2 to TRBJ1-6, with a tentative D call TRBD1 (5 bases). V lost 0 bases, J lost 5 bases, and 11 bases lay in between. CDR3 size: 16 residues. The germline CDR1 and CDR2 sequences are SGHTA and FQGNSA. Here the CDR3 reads CASSLAGGTNNSPLHF. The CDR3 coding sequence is TGTGCCAGCAGCTTAGCCGGGGGTACGAATAATTCACCCCTCCACTTT.

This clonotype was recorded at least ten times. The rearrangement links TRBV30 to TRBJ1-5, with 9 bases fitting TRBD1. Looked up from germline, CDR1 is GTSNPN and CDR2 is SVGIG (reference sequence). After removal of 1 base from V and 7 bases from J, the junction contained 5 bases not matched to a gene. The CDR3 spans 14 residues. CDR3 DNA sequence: TGTGCCTGGAGTGAGGGACAGGGAGGCCAGCCCCAGCATTTT. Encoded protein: CAWSEGQGGQPQHF. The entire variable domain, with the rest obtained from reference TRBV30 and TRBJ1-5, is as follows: SQTIHQWPATLVQPVGSPLSLECTVEGTSNPNLYWYRQAAGRGLQLLFYSVGIGQISSEVPQNLSASRPQDRQFILSSKKLLLSDSGFYLCAWSEGQGGQPQHFGDGTRLSIL.

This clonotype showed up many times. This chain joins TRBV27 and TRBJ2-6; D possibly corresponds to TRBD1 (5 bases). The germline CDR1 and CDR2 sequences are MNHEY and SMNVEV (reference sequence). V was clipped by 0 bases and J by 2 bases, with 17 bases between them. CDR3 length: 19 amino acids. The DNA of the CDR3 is TGTGCCAGCAGTTTATCGAGGTTGGGCAGGGTAACTGGGGCCAACGTCCTGACTTTC. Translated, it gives CASSLSRLGRVTGANVLTF.

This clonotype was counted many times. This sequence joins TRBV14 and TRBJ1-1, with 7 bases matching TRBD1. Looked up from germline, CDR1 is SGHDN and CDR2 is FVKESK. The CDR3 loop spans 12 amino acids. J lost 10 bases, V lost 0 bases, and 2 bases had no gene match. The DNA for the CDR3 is TGTGCCAGCAGCCAAGATCCAGGGGGAGCTTTCTTT. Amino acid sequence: CASSQDPGGAFF.

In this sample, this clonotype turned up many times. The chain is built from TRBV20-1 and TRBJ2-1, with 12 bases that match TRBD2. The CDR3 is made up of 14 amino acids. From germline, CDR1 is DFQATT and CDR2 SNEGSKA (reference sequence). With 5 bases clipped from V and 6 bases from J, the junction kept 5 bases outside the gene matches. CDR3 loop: CSAPGTSGPNEQFF. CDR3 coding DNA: TGCAGTGCTCCCGGGACTAGCGGGCCCAATGAGCAGTTCTTC.

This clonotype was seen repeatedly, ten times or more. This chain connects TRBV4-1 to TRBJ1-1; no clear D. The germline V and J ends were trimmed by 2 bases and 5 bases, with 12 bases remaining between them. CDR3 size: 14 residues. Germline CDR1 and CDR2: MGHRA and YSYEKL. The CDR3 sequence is CASSQIQVGTEAFF. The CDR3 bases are TGCGCCAGCAGCCAAATTCAGGTTGGGACTGAAGCTTTCTTT.

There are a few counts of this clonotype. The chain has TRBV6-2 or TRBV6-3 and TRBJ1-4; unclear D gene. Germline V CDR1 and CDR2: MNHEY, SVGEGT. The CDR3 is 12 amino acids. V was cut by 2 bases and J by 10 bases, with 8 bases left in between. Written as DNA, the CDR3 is TGTGCCAGCAGTTACGCTGTAGCAAAACTGTTTTTT. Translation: CASSYAVAKLFF.

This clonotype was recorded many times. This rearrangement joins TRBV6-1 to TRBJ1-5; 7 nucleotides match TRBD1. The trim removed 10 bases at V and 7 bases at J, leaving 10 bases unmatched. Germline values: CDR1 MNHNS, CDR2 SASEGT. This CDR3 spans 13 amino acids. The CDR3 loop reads CATQTGIGQPQHF. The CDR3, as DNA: TGTGCCACACAGACAGGGATTGGCCAGCCCCAGCATTTT.